This T cell receptor (beta chain) was identified in a study of beta chain features in type 1 diabetes. Findings and caveats of the study: In all four CD4+ subsets, TCRB CDR3 length was significantly, moderately reduced in type 1 diabetes.

Every bit of the isolated RNA underwent reverse transcription, so sequencing read expressed TCRB transcripts. Assay used: immunoSEQ multiplex PCR; TCRdb lists only in-frame clones, some missing. The sample lists approximately 250,000 clones, about 24% occurring once. This clone was counted between two and nine times. Its target is unknown. The V gene's germline CDR1 is SQVTM and CDR2 ANQGSEA. This CDR3 is built from 11 residues. V gave up 6 bases and J gave up 0 bases, with 4 bases separating them. The sequencing sample was made of naive CD4+ T cells from blood. V gene TRBV29-1 combines with J gene TRBJ2-3; D not certain. The TCR comes from a woman aged 30 to 39 with type 1 diabetes. Here the CDR3 reads CSVPSTDTQYF. DNA of the CDR3: TGCAGCGTCCCTAGCACAGATACGCAGTATTTT.